Below are 18 T cell receptor beta chains sequenced from a single sample in a study of T cell repertoires in cytomegalovirus infection. TCRdb used MiXCR to reprocess the reads, holding one entry per CDR3 protein. The table has roughly 49,000 distinct CDR3 sequences, 20% to 25% seen once. These receptors' antigens are unknown. The starting material was CD8+ T cells from cultured PBMCs, obtained from culture after CMV antigen stimulation. These receptors were collected from a human donor in good health (CMV status not recorded). Some clones in this sample may be carry-over from other donors' samples.

This clonotype was counted between two and nine times. This chain connects TRBV24-1 to TRBJ1-5; D not resolved. The CDR3 runs to 13 residues. V shed 7 bases and J shed 3 bases, with 9 bases lying between them. Germline CDR1 KGHDR, CDR2 SFDVKD. The CDR3 sequence is CATSPGHNQPQHF. The DNA of the CDR3 is TGTGCCACCAGCCCGGGCCACAATCAGCCCCAGCATTTT.

The chain links TRBV6-1 to TRBJ2-1, with TRBD1 as a possible D gene (5 bases). The V end was cut by 6 bases, the J end by 0 bases, with 15 bases between. CDR3 length equals 16 residues. The V gene's germline CDR1 is MNHNS and CDR2 SASEGT. The CDR3 DNA follows: TGTGCCAGCAGGCCCTCTCAGGGTAGCTCCTACAATGAGCAGTTCTTC. Amino acids: CASRPSQGSSYNEQFF.

The chain links TRBV14 to TRBJ2-7; D is ambiguous. V gave up 4 bases and J gave up 5 bases, with 15 bases separating them. The CDR3 length is 14 residues. Germline V gene sequence: CDR1 SGHDN, CDR2 FVKESK. This CDR3 is CASSPRSDGHEQYF. The CDR3 DNA follows: TGTGCCAGCAGCCCCCGCTCAGACGGGCACGAGCAGTACTTC.

The chain is built from TRBV7-9 and TRBJ2-2; D gene unclear. V lost 8 bases and J lost 0, with 16 bases in between. The CDR3 is 16 residues long. Germline V CDR1 and CDR2: SEHNR, FQNEAQ (reference sequence). This CDR3 is CASPPLEPANTGELFF. The CDR3 DNA reads as TGTGCCAGCCCCCCCTTGGAGCCAGCGAACACCGGGGAGCTGTTTTTT.

This clonotype has just one count. This chain uses TRBV4-1 with TRBJ2-7; TRBD1 agrees at 10 bases. Trimming took 4 bases from V and 2 from J; bases not matched to a gene: 5. CDR3 length: 15 amino acids. CDR1 and CDR2 (germline): MGHRA, YSYEKL. CDR3 residues: CASSLGQGVPYEQYF. The CDR3 nucleotides are TGCGCCAGCAGCCTCGGACAGGGGGTCCCCTACGAGCAGTACTTC.

This clonotype was seen more than once but under ten times. The chain combines TRBV27 with TRBJ2-1; no definite D call. V was pared by 7 bases and J by 0 bases, with 13 bases between. This CDR3 region has 15 residues. Germline V gives CDR1 MNHEY, CDR2 SMNVEV (reference sequence). This chain's CDR3 is CASTTFRSSYNEQFF. The CDR3 DNA is TGTGCCAGCACGACCTTTCGGAGCTCCTACAATGAGCAGTTCTTC.

The genes are TRBV7-2 and TRBJ2-7; 12 bases align to TRBD2. CDR1 SGHTA and CDR2 FQGNSA come from the germline V gene. CDR3 length: 15 residues. The junction had 7 bases not matched to a gene; V was cut back by 4 bases and J by 6 bases. CDR3: CASSWASGGATEQYF. CDR3 nucleotides: TGTGCCAGCAGCTGGGCTAGCGGGGGGGCCACCGAGCAGTACTTC.

This clonotype showed up just a few times. V usage is TRBV27 and J usage is TRBJ2-1; D gene ambiguous. The CDR3 extends over 14 amino acids. Germline loops: CDR1 MNHEY, CDR2 SMNVEV (reference sequence). Trimming left V 6 bases short and J 4 bases short, with 13 bases between. Written as DNA, the CDR3 is TGTGCCAGCAGCTTAACCGGCCAGTACAATGAGCAGTTCTTC. It encodes CASSLTGQYNEQFF.

The chain combines TRBV5-6 with TRBJ1-2, with D perhaps matching TRBD1 (5 bases). CDR1 SGHDT and CDR2 YYEEEE come from the germline V gene. Trimming took 0 bases from V and 4 from J, leaving 10 bases between them. The CDR3 extends over 14 amino acids. The CDR3 DNA reads as TGTGCCAGCAGCTTGGATCCAGGGCGCTATGGCTACACCTTC. Translation: CASSLDPGRYGYTF.

The sample holds a few counts of this clonotype. The V gene is TRBV6-6, the J gene TRBJ2-5; 7 nucleotides match TRBD1. With 6 bases clipped from V and 5 bases from J, the junction kept 9 bases outside the gene matches. The CDR3 spans 14 residues. From germline, CDR1 is MNHNY and CDR2 SVGAGI (reference sequence). As DNA, the CDR3 is TGTGCCAGCAGACGGGGACAGCCCGGGGAGACCCAGTACTTC. Encoded protein: CASRRGQPGETQYF.

This clonotype has a count of ten or more. The J gene is TRBJ2-7, the V gene TRBV7-8, with D possibly matching TRBD1 (5 bases). The CDR3 is 15 amino acids. Germline values: CDR1 SGHVS, CDR2 FQNEAQ. V lost 1 base, J lost 4 bases, and 14 bases lay in between. CDR3 protein: CASSLDLGDGYEQYF. The CDR3 nucleotides read TGTGCCAGCAGCTTAGACTTAGGGGATGGGTACGAGCAGTACTTC.

The chain uses TRBV10-3 and TRBJ1-2; no definite D call. This CDR3 has 12 residues. The germline V gene has CDR1 ENHRY and CDR2 SYGVKD. Trimming cost V 4 bases and J 8 bases, with 11 bases left between them. CDR3 sequence reads: CAISVDTAGYTF. The CDR3 nucleotides are TGTGCCATCAGTGTCGACACCGCAGGCTACACCTTC.

This clonotype has a handful of counts. The chain employs TRBV19 and TRBJ2-7; a weak D match, TRBD1 (6 bases). This CDR3 contains 14 residues. The germline CDR1 and CDR2 sequences are LNHDA and SQIVND (reference sequence). Trimming removed 1 base from V and 4 bases from J, with 11 bases in between. CDR3 sequence reads: CASSIVGHLYEQYF. The CDR3 DNA sequence: TGTGCCAGTAGTATAGTGGGACACCTTTACGAGCAGTACTTC.

The gene calls are TRBV7-2 and TRBJ1-2; tentatively, D is TRBD1 (5 bases). This CDR3 comprises 15 residues. Trimming removed 4 bases at V and 0 bases at J, with 12 bases between. CDR1 is SGHTA, CDR2 FQGNSA, per germline. This CDR3 reads CASSSRQFTNYGYTF. DNA of the CDR3: TGTGCCAGCAGCTCCCGACAGTTCACTAACTATGGCTACACCTTC.

V and J are TRBV7-9 and TRBJ2-7, with 12 bases fitting TRBD1. This CDR3 is built from 15 residues. Germline values: CDR1 SEHNR, CDR2 FQNEAQ (reference sequence). The V gene end was trimmed by 5 bases and the J gene end by 4 bases; junction bases not matched to a gene: 6. The CDR3 region is CASSPGTGGLYEQYF. The DNA of the CDR3 is TGTGCCAGCAGCCCCGGGACAGGGGGCTTGTACGAGCAGTACTTC. The complete variable domain, with remaining parts taken from reference TRBV7-9 and TRBJ2-7, reads DTGVSQNPRHKITKRGQNVTFRCDPISEHNRLYWYRQTLGQGPEFLTYFQNEAQLEKSRLLSDRFSAERPKGSFSTLEIQRTEQGDSAMYLCASSPGTGGLYEQYFGPGTRLTVT.

This clonotype was detected only a few times. The chain couples TRBV7-2 to TRBJ1-3; D ambiguous. The CDR3 sequence is 14 residues long. Trimming shortened V by 2 bases and J by 11 bases, and 16 bases separated the two germline ends. Germline CDR1 is SGHTA and CDR2 is FQGNSA. In DNA form, the CDR3 reads TGTGCCAGCAGCTTATGGTCACCGAGGGATGCCATATATTTT. Amino acids: CASSLWSPRDAIYF.

The V call is TRBV7-2, the J call TRBJ2-3; D tentatively fits TRBD1 or TRBD2 (5 bases each). Germline V CDR1 and CDR2: SGHTA, FQGNSA. V lost 4 bases and J 8 bases, leaving 13 bases between the germline ends. The length of the CDR3 is 13 residues. CDR3 in amino acids: CASSYHPGGTQYF. CDR3 DNA sequence: TGTGCCAGCAGCTATCATCCTGGGGGTACGCAGTATTTT.

This clonotype was counted between two and nine times. V and J are TRBV29-1 and TRBJ2-3; D not certain. This CDR3 is 12 amino acids long. V lost 2 bases and J 1 base, leaving 4 bases between the germline ends. Germline CDR1 and CDR2: SQVTM and ANQGSEA. As DNA, the CDR3 is TGCAGCGTTGAAATGGGCACAGATACGCAGTATTTT. It yields the protein CSVEMGTDTQYF.